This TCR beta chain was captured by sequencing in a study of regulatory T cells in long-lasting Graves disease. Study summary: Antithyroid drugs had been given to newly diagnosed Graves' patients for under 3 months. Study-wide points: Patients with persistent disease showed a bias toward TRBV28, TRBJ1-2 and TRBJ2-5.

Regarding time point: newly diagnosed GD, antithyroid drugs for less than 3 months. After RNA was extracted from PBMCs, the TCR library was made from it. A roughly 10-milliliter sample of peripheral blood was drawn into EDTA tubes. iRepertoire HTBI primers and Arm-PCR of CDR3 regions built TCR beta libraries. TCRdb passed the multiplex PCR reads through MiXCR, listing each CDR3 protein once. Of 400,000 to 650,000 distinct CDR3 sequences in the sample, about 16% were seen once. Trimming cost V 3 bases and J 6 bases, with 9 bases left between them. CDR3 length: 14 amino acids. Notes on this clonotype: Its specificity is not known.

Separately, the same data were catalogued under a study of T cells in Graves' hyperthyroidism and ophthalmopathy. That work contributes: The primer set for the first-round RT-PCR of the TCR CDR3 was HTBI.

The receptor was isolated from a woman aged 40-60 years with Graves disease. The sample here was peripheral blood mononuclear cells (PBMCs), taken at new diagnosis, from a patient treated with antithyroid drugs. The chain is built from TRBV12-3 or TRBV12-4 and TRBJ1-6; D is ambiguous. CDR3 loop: CASSLKGGNSPLHF. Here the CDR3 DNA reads TGTGCCAGCAGTTTGAAGGGTGGTAATTCACCCCTCCACTTT.